This entry lists 8 T cell receptor beta chains sequenced from one sample in a study of naive and memory T cell subsets. Their antigens are not known. An equimolar mix of two oligonucleotides served as the beta constant-region primer for TRBC1 and TRBC2. Nested alpha and beta constant-region primers with the SP2 primer drove four PCR rounds on ligated cDNA. In TCRdb, the UMI-ligation and nested PCR reads were re-called with MiXCR into one record per CDR3 protein. The sample has more than 95,000 distinct CDR3 sequences; roughly 15% are singletons. General study findings and limits: A few larger clonotypes appeared in naive repertoires, especially CD8, possibly memory cells re-expressing CD45RA.

Sequenced material: naive CD8+ T cells from blood. The source of these receptors is a human donor in good health.

This chain connects TRBV27 to TRBJ2-7, with D unresolved. The V end was cut by 7 bases, the J end by 0 bases, with 10 bases between. The CDR3 consists of 13 residues. The germline V gene encodes CDR1 MNHEY and CDR2 SMNVEV (reference sequence). CDR3 region: CASIGISSYEQYF. The CDR3 DNA sequence: TGTGCCAGCATTGGGATCTCCTCCTACGAGCAGTACTTC.

This sequence joins TRBV14 and TRBJ2-7, with TRBD2 identical over 7 bases. The V segment lost 1 base and the J segment 4 bases; nucleotides outside the gene matches: 7. The CDR3 consists of 15 residues. Germline V gene sequence: CDR1 SGHDN, CDR2 FVKESK. The CDR3 DNA is TGTGCCAGCAGCCAAGTCCCGAGCGGGGTTTACGAGCAGTACTTC. Residues: CASSQVPSGVYEQYF.

This clonotype was observed a few times. This chain links TRBV20-1 with TRBJ1-1; no reliable D call. The CDR3 is 15 amino acids. The germline gives CDR1 DFQATT, CDR2 SNEGSKA (reference sequence). V was shortened by 3 bases and J by 1 base, with 15 bases between the two germline ends. CDR3 sequence reads: CSASSALQRNTEAFF. The CDR3 region has the DNA TGCAGTGCTAGTTCGGCATTACAGAGGAACACTGAAGCTTTCTTT.

This clonotype was seen ten or more times. The CDR3 loop reads CASSPTNPGPMNTEAFF. The CDR3 bases are TGTGCCAGCAGCCCTACGAATCCGGGCCCAATGAACACTGAAGCTTTCTTT. The chain combines TRBV9 with TRBJ1-1; D is ambiguous. The CDR3 sequence is 17 residues long. Deletions cut 4 bases from V and 0 bases from J, with 19 bases between. Germline-derived CDR1 and CDR2 are SGDLS and YYNGEE.

This clonotype was seen at least ten times. The CDR3 here is CAWSDRIGEAFF. The CDR3 region has the DNA TGTGCCTGGAGCGACCGTATCGGTGAAGCTTTCTTT. The genes are TRBV30 and TRBJ1-1, with no clear D. The germline V gene encodes CDR1 GTSNPN and CDR2 SVGIG (reference sequence). The CDR3 has 12 amino acids. V shed 3 bases and J shed 7 bases, with 12 bases lying between them. Filled out from reference TRBV30 and TRBJ1-1, the complete variable domain reads SQTIHQWPATLVQPVGSPLSLECTVEGTSNPNLYWYRQAAGRGLQLLFYSVGIGQISSEVPQNLSASRPQDRQFILSSKKLLLSDSGFYLCAWSDRIGEAFFGQGTRLTVV.

This chain links TRBV18 with TRBJ2-7, with 7 bases aligning to TRBD1. The CDR3 sequence is 15 residues long. The germline V gene has CDR1 KGHSH and CDR2 LQKENI. Losses at the gene ends were 3 bases for V and 0 bases for J; bases not matched to a gene: 5. The CDR3 nucleotides are TGTGCCAGCTCACCGGGACAGCCAAGCTCCTACGAGCAGTACTTC. Its protein is CASSPGQPSSYEQYF.

This chain joins TRBV9 and TRBJ2-1; TRBD2 is a possible D gene (5 bases). The germline V gene encodes CDR1 SGDLS and CDR2 YYNGEE. The CDR3 has 17 residues. Trimming shortened V by 0 bases and J by 3 bases, and 16 bases separated the two germline ends. The CDR3 sequence is CASSVVDSSNVYNEQFF. The CDR3 DNA reads TGTGCCAGCAGCGTAGTGGACTCGAGTAATGTCTACAATGAGCAGTTCTTC.

V and J are TRBV4-3 and TRBJ2-1; 10 nucleotides match TRBD2. The V segment lost 4 bases and the J segment 0 bases; nucleotides outside the gene matches: 21. CDR1 LGHNA and CDR2 YSLEER come from the germline V gene. The CDR3 is made up of 22 amino acids. CDR3 loop: CASSLSLWTGGLAESSYNEQFF. CDR3 nucleotides: TGCGCCAGCAGCCTATCTCTCTGGACAGGAGGACTAGCGGAGAGCTCCTACAATGAGCAGTTCTTC.